A selection of T cell receptor beta chains follows, all from one sample in a study of Graves' ophthalmopathy and Graves' hyperthyroidism. TCRdb redid the calling of the multiplex PCR reads with MiXCR, one entry per CDR3 protein. The sample contains some 1.1 million distinct CDR3 sequences, 35% to 40% of which appear only once. Sequencing was carried out using peripheral blood or thyroid tissue (not recorded which). The receptors here all came from an adult man with Graves' hyperthyroidism. CDR3s include the opening cysteine and the closing phenylalanine or tryptophan. Fields, in order: J gene, V gene, D gene, clone size, CDR3 protein, CDR3 DNA. D genes are given only for firm matches. Clone size is not always given. Where it is, it says once, few, many or a class for expanded clones.

j_call: TRBJ2-7
v_call: TRBV30
d_call: NA
clone_size: many
cdr3_aa: CAWSAQGHEQYF
cdr3_nt: TGTGCCTGGAGTGCTCAGGGCCACGAGCAGTACTTC

j_call: TRBJ1-1
v_call: TRBV12-3/TRBV12-4
d_call: NA
clone_size: many
cdr3_aa: CASSFPAEAFF
cdr3_nt: TGTGCCAGCAGTTTTCCGGCAGAAGCTTTCTTT

j_call: TRBJ2-7
v_call: TRBV9
d_call: NA
clone_size: many
cdr3_aa: CASSVTLDAYEQYF
cdr3_nt: TGTGCCAGCAGCGTCACTTTGGACGCCTACGAGCAGTACTTC

j_call: TRBJ2-7
v_call: TRBV9
d_call: NA
clone_size: NA
cdr3_aa: CASSVAAAPYEQYF
cdr3_nt: TGTGCCAGCAGCGTAGCTGCAGCCCCCTACGAGCAGTACTTC

j_call: TRBJ1-2
v_call: TRBV29-1
d_call: NA
clone_size: NA
cdr3_aa: CSVLGGRNYGYTF
cdr3_nt: TGCAGCGTTTTAGGGGGACGGAACTATGGCTACACCTTC

j_call: TRBJ2-2
v_call: TRBV6-6
d_call: NA
clone_size: NA
cdr3_aa: CASSYSIRGSANTGELFF
cdr3_nt: TGTGCCAGCAGTTACTCGATTAGGGGATCCGCGAACACCGGGGAGCTGTTTTTT

j_call: TRBJ2-5
v_call: TRBV7-9
d_call: NA
clone_size: NA
cdr3_aa: CASSQGDRRQETQYF
cdr3_nt: TGTGCCAGCAGCCAAGGAGACAGGCGGCAAGAGACCCAGTACTTC

j_call: TRBJ1-2
v_call: TRBV7-2
d_call: TRBD1
clone_size: NA
cdr3_aa: CASSRTGDSYTF
cdr3_nt: TGTGCCAGCAGCCGGACAGGGGACAGCTACACCTTC

j_call: TRBJ1-5
v_call: TRBV7-9
d_call: NA
clone_size: NA
cdr3_aa: CASSLARPDQPQHF
cdr3_nt: TGTGCCAGCAGCTTAGCGCGACCGGATCAGCCCCAGCATTTT

j_call: TRBJ1-5
v_call: TRBV9
d_call: NA
clone_size: NA
cdr3_aa: CASSPHEDRGNQPQHF
cdr3_nt: TGTGCCAGCAGTCCCCATGAGGATCGGGGCAATCAGCCCCAGCATTTT

j_call: TRBJ1-2
v_call: TRBV2
d_call: NA
clone_size: NA
cdr3_aa: CASKGGPTWYGYTF
cdr3_nt: TGTGCCAGCAAGGGGGGGCCGACCTGGTATGGCTACACCTTC

j_call: TRBJ1-1
v_call: TRBV2
d_call: NA
clone_size: few
cdr3_aa: CASRQGPGEAFF
cdr3_nt: TGTGCCAGCAGACAGGGACCGGGGGAAGCTTTCTTT

j_call: TRBJ2-7
v_call: TRBV3-1
d_call: TRBD2
clone_size: NA
cdr3_aa: CASSLIGRVDEQYF
cdr3_nt: TGTGCCAGCAGCCTTATCGGGAGGGTCGACGAGCAGTACTTC

j_call: TRBJ2-2
v_call: TRBV29-1
d_call: NA
clone_size: many
cdr3_aa: CSVGVGPSNTGELFF
cdr3_nt: TGCAGCGTGGGGGTTGGGCCTTCCAACACCGGGGAGCTGTTTTTT

j_call: TRBJ1-5
v_call: TRBV11-1
d_call: TRBD1
clone_size: NA
cdr3_aa: CASRPLFRQGAYSQPQHF
cdr3_nt: TGTGCCAGCAGACCTCTCTTTCGACAGGGGGCGTATAGTCAGCCCCAGCATTTT

j_call: TRBJ2-2
v_call: TRBV4-3
d_call: NA
clone_size: NA
cdr3_aa: CASSQVRGRGELFF
cdr3_nt: TGCGCCAGCAGCCAAGTACGGGGACGCGGGGAGCTGTTTTTT

j_call: TRBJ1-2
v_call: TRBV2
d_call: TRBD1
clone_size: many
cdr3_aa: CASSTGQLYGYTF
cdr3_nt: TGTGCCAGCAGTACGGGACAGCTCTATGGCTACACCTTC

j_call: TRBJ2-5
v_call: TRBV29-1
d_call: NA
clone_size: NA
cdr3_aa: CSVSGGPAQETQYF
cdr3_nt: TGCAGCGTATCCGGGGGCCCGGCCCAAGAGACCCAGTACTTC

j_call: TRBJ2-7
v_call: TRBV4-3
d_call: NA
clone_size: few
cdr3_aa: CASSQQSRGLTSYEQYF
cdr3_nt: TGCGCCAGCAGCCAACAGTCCAGGGGCCTAACCTCCTACGAGCAGTACTTC

j_call: TRBJ1-2
v_call: TRBV30
d_call: NA
clone_size: few
cdr3_aa: CAWSLGANYGYTF
cdr3_nt: TGTGCCTGGAGCCTGGGAGCTAACTATGGCTACACCTTC

j_call: TRBJ2-5
v_call: TRBV20-1
d_call: TRBD2
clone_size: once
cdr3_aa: CSASRPSGEETQYF
cdr3_nt: TGCAGTGCTAGTCGTCCTAGCGGGGAAGAGACCCAGTACTTC

j_call: TRBJ1-1
v_call: TRBV12-3/TRBV12-4
d_call: NA
clone_size: many
cdr3_aa: CASSFVAGTEAFF
cdr3_nt: TGTGCCAGCAGTTTCGTGGCCGGAACTGAAGCTTTCTTT

j_call: TRBJ2-3
v_call: TRBV11-2
d_call: NA
clone_size: NA
cdr3_aa: CASSFWTDTQYF
cdr3_nt: TGTGCCAGCAGCTTTTGGACAGATACGCAGTATTTT